The rows below give T cell receptor beta chains drawn from one sample of a study of shared clonotypes between healthy human individuals. Generated by immunoSEQ multiplex PCR, the TCRdb table keeps only in-frame clones and is missing some. The sample has approximately 2.4 million clones; 95% are singletons. Material for sequencing was naive CD4+ T cells sorted from blood. The receptors originated from a man between 18 and 35 years old in good health. Both conserved end residues are part of each CDR3. D genes are given only for firm matches. Not all rows give a size; the values are once, few, many and, for expanded clones, a class.

16,TRBD1,TRBV4-3,TRBJ2-7,once,CASSQDSNRGIYEQYF,TGCGCCAGCAGCCAAGATAGTAACAGGGGTATATACGAGCAGTACTTC
15,TRBD1,TRBV10-3,TRBJ2-3,-,CAISVGQASTDTQYF,TGTGCCATCAGTGTGGGACAGGCGAGCACAGATACGCAGTATTTT
13,-,TRBV15,TRBJ1-5,-,CATSRASPQPQHF,TGTGCCACCAGCAGAGCATCCCCCCAGCCCCAGCATTTT
13,-,TRBV21-1,TRBJ2-2,-,CASKTGVIGELFF,TGTGCCAGCAAGACAGGGGTGATCGGGGAGCTGTTTTTT
13,-,TRBV29-1,TRBJ1-1,-,CSVQDTRNTEAFF,TGCAGCGTTCAGGACACCAGGAACACTGAAGCTTTCTTT
14,-,TRBV7-9,TRBJ2-7,-,CASSLGGYTYEQYF,TGTGCCAGCAGCTTAGGTGGCTACACCTACGAGCAGTACTTC
13,-,TRBV2,TRBJ1-2,-,CASSELENYGYTF,TGTGCCAGCAGTGAGTTAGAGAACTATGGCTACACCTTC
16,-,TRBV18,TRBJ2-7,-,CASSPLKGSDSYEQYF,TGTGCCAGCTCACCACTTAAAGGTTCTGACTCCTACGAGCAGTACTTC
14,-,TRBV4-3,TRBJ1-5,few,CASSQDLGGQPQHF,TGCGCCAGCAGCCAAGATCTTGGGGGTCAGCCCCAGCATTTT
16,TRBD2,TRBV5-3,TRBJ2-3,-,CARSPKGLAGVDTQYF,TGTGCCAGAAGCCCGAAAGGACTAGCGGGTGTGGATACGCAGTATTTT
15,-,TRBV5-1,TRBJ2-7,-,CASSAGGIKFYEQYF,TGCGCCAGCAGCGCTGGGGGTATAAAATTCTACGAGCAGTACTTC
15,-,TRBV7-9,TRBJ1-4,-,CASSLPQGLNEKLFF,TGTGCCAGCAGCTTACCGCAGGGGCTTAATGAAAAACTGTTTTTT
11,-,TRBV29-1,TRBJ1-1,-,CSVGQGTEAFF,TGCAGCGTTGGTCAGGGCACTGAAGCTTTCTTT
16,TRBD2,TRBV29-1,TRBJ2-1,-,CSVDRLAGGQANEQFF,TGCAGCGTTGACCGACTAGCGGGAGGGCAGGCCAATGAGCAGTTCTTC
15,-,TRBV4-1,TRBJ2-3,-,CASSQVSVAADTQYF,TGCGCCAGCAGCCAAGTTTCGGTAGCTGCAGATACGCAGTATTTT
13,-,TRBV5-4,TRBJ1-1,-,CASSWFLGTEAFF,TGTGCCAGCAGCTGGTTTCTGGGCACTGAAGCTTTCTTT
15,-,TRBV5-1,TRBJ2-7,-,CASSSLGGPAYEQYF,TGCGCCAGCAGCTCGTTAGGGGGTCCGGCCTACGAGCAGTACTTC
15,-,TRBV18,TRBJ2-7,-,CASSPGRGGSYEQYF,TGTGCCAGCTCACCAGGTAGGGGAGGCTCCTACGAGCAGTACTTC
14,TRBD2,TRBV7-2,TRBJ2-1,-,CASTTGLAGNEQFF,TGTGCCAGCACCACCGGACTAGCGGGCAATGAGCAGTTCTTC
15,TRBD2,TRBV28,TRBJ2-7,-,CASTRGLAGVYEQYF,TGTGCCAGCACCCGGGGACTAGCGGGGGTCTACGAGCAGTACTTC
12,-,TRBV7-9,TRBJ1-1,-,CASSTQGIEAFF,TGTGCCAGCAGCACCCAGGGGATTGAAGCTTTCTTT
18,-,TRBV4-2,TRBJ1-6,-,CASSQESPGSSYNSPLHF,TGTGCCAGCAGCCAAGAGTCCCCAGGGAGTTCCTATAATTCACCCCTCCACTTT
13,-,TRBV6-5,TRBJ1-2,-,CASKGTGGYGYTF,TGTGCCAGCAAGGGAACGGGGGGGTATGGCTACACCTTC
12,-,TRBV29-1,TRBJ1-1,-,CSVDGANTEAFF,TGCAGCGTTGATGGAGCGAACACTGAAGCTTTCTTT
16,TRBD1,TRBV4-1,TRBJ1-6,-,CASSKTGITYNSPLHF,TGCGCCAGCAGCAAGACAGGGATCACCTATAATTCACCCCTCCACTTT
15,TRBD1,TRBV18,TRBJ1-1,-,CASSLAGGRSTEAFF,TGTGCCAGCTCACTGGCAGGGGGACGGAGTACTGAAGCTTTCTTT
16,TRBD2,TRBV27,TRBJ2-3,-,CASSLTSAVGTDTQYF,TGTGCCAGCAGTTTAACTAGCGCGGTCGGCACAGATACGCAGTATTTT
15,-,TRBV7-2,TRBJ2-5,-,CASSLVATRGETQYF,TGTGCCAGCAGCTTAGTTGCGACTAGGGGAGAGACCCAGTACTTC
13,-,TRBV11-2,TRBJ1-2,-,CASSRWGSYGYTF,TGTGCCAGCAGTCGCTGGGGGAGCTATGGCTACACCTTC
14,TRBD1,TRBV5-1,TRBJ1-4,-,CASSPTGGNEKLFF,TGCGCCAGCAGCCCGACAGGGGGAAATGAAAAACTGTTTTTT
15,-,TRBV6-5,TRBJ1-2,-,CASSYRQVSNYGYTF,TGTGCCAGCAGTTATAGGCAGGTCTCTAACTATGGCTACACCTTC
14,TRBD1,TRBV9,TRBJ1-4,-,CASSVTGRSEKLFF,TGTGCCAGCAGCGTGACAGGGCGCAGCGAAAAACTGTTTTTT
15,-,TRBV5-1,TRBJ2-1,-,CASRITGASYNEQFF,TGCGCCAGCAGAATAACGGGGGCCTCCTACAATGAGCAGTTCTTC
13,-,TRBV10-1,TRBJ1-2,-,CASSEGRGYGYTF,TGCGCCAGCAGTGAGGGACGTGGATATGGCTACACCTTC
14,TRBD1,TRBV2,TRBJ1-4,-,CASSLQGANEKLFF,TGTGCCAGCAGCCTACAGGGGGCTAATGAAAAACTGTTTTTT
15,-,TRBV5-1,TRBJ2-2,-,CASSLAVGVSRVLFF,TGCGCCAGCAGCTTGGCAGTCGGGGTCAGTCGTGTCCTGTTTTTT
16,TRBD1,TRBV5-4,TRBJ1-6,-,CASSQGDRGYNSPLHF,TGTGCCAGCAGCCAAGGGGACAGGGGCTATAATTCACCCCTCCACTTT
15,-,TRBV11-2,TRBJ2-3,once,CASSLDWWGVDTQYF,TGTGCCAGCAGCTTAGACTGGTGGGGGGTAGATACGCAGTATTTT
16,-,TRBV25-1,TRBJ1-2,-,CASSDTGPQANYGYTF,TGTGCCAGCAGTGATACCGGGCCCCAAGCTAACTATGGCTACACCTTC
16,TRBD2,TRBV7-9,TRBJ2-7,-,CASSLGLAGSSYEQYF,TGTGCCAGCAGCTTAGGGCTAGCGGGTTCCTCCTACGAGCAGTACTTC
12,-,TRBV5-1,TRBJ1-2,-,CASSEGVYGYTF,TGCGCCAGCAGCGAGGGGGTGTATGGCTACACCTTC
15,TRBD1,TRBV5-4,TRBJ1-6,-,CASSLAGTGDSPLHF,TGTGCCAGCAGCTTGGCCGGGACAGGGGATTCACCCCTCCACTTT
14,-,TRBV7-6,TRBJ1-6,-,CASSLEAGNSPLHF,TGTGCCAGCAGCTTAGAGGCAGGGAATTCACCCCTCCACTTT
15,TRBD2,TRBV19,TRBJ2-1,-,CASSGSGTSFNEQFF,TGTGCCAGTAGTGGTTCCGGGACTAGCTTCAATGAGCAGTTCTTC
17,TRBD2,TRBV2,TRBJ2-7,-,CASSDASGGFISYEQYF,TGTGCCAGCAGTGATGCTAGCGGGGGGTTCATCTCCTACGAGCAGTACTTC
15,-,TRBV7-8,TRBJ1-3,once,CASSLGSYSGNTIYF,TGTGCCAGCAGCTTAGGGTCCTACTCTGGAAACACCATATATTTT
15,-,TRBV13,TRBJ2-1,-,CASSFWRSAHDEQFF,TGTGCCAGCAGCTTCTGGCGGTCCGCCCATGATGAGCAGTTCTTC
17,-,TRBV5-1,TRBJ1-6,-,CASSLAGPSSYNSPLHF,TGCGCCAGCAGCTTGGCCGGGCCCAGCTCCTATAATTCACCCCTCCACTTT
18,-,TRBV7-4,TRBJ1-3,-,CASSLVCRGGSSGNTIYF,TGTGCCAGCAGCTTAGTATGTCGGGGGGGATCCTCTGGAAACACCATATATTTT
18,TRBD1,TRBV28,TRBJ2-6,-,CASRGDRGTFSGANVLTF,TGTGCCAGCAGGGGGGACAGGGGCACATTTTCTGGGGCCAACGTCCTGACTTTC
15,TRBD2,TRBV30,TRBJ2-7,-,CAWSLRGGPTYEQYF,TGTGCCTGGAGCCTTCGGGGGGGGCCAACCTACGAGCAGTACTTC
15,-,TRBV6-6,TRBJ1-2,-,CASSARRGGDYGYTF,TGTGCCAGCAGTGCTAGGAGGGGAGGAGACTATGGCTACACCTTC
13,-,TRBV30,TRBJ1-5,-,CAWSPTSNQPQHF,TGTGCCTGGAGTCCCACTAGCAATCAGCCCCAGCATTTT